This T cell receptor (beta chain) is drawn from a study of T cells expressing NK-cell markers (dated by TCRdb to about 2020). Background for the entire study: In sorted CD3+CD56+NKG2C+, CD3+CD56+NKG2C- and CD3+CD56-NKG2C+ T-cell subsets from eight donors, TCR beta-chain repertoires were profiled. Seven of the eight sequenced donors were HCMV-seropositive and one was HCMV-seronegative. Randomly selected healthy volunteers, three men and five women, were used as the eight sequenced donors. The libraries were sequenced on Illumina HiSeq 2000/2500, MiSeq or NextSeq, producing 2 x 150 bp reads. What the research found in general, with its limitations: Whether the expanded NKG2C-expressing T cell clones were specific for HCMV antigens remained unclear. Those dominant clonotypes were again the most abundant among CD3+CD56-NKG2C+ cells in several donors, at about 25-65%. For several donors, the dominant CD3+CD56+NKG2C+ clonotypes were among the top 10 CD8+ clonotypes and accounted for about 1.0-7.5% of CD8+ T cells.

To determine HCMV serostatus, a commercial ELISA kit was used to detect HCMV-specific IgG in serum. Ficoll density gradient centrifugation was used to isolate peripheral blood mononuclear cells from blood. From cysteine to phenylalanine, the CDR3 is 15 amino acids long. The coding DNA is unavailable. Sequences SGHAT (CDR1) and FQNNGV (CDR2) are obtained from the germline V gene. Turning to this clonotype: It lacks a known antigen.

The instrument given in TCRdb is Illumina HiSeq 2000. The TCR beta cDNA libraries were made using 5'RACE template switching, a step that added both a universal primer site and unique molecular identifiers. Synthesis of cDNA was primed from the TCR beta constant segment and was followed by two consecutive PCR amplification steps. Per the authors' processing: MIGEC was used to demultiplex reads and group the reads by UMI, and MiTCR was used to assemble and quantify clonotypes. To exclude erroneous sequences, only TCR cDNA sequences supported by at least two reads were retained. Downstream repertoire analysis used the tcR package, and clonotypes were matched across fractions by CDR3 nucleotide sequence plus V segment. VDJmatch was used to annotate antigen specificity against VDJdb, with one amino acid substitution in CDR3 permitted. TCRdb reprocessed the reads and lists each CDR3 protein sequence as a single entry, with no DNA. The V and J calls follow TCRdb's processing rather than the paper's. The table for this sample shows roughly 2,000 distinct CDR3 sequences. The ten largest clones represent about 70% of the sample.

Input material: blood T cells: a sorted CD56 or NKG2C T cell subset, CD4+ or CD8+ T cells, or bulk PBMC T cells (not recorded which). The rearranged segments are TRBV11-2 and TRBJ2-5; the D call of TRBD1 rests on TCRdb alone, since no DNA is present to check it. The receptor's source is a young woman in good health. Donor details come from another sample of the same person, matched by shared clones. The CDR3 here reads CASSGWTGGVETQYF.